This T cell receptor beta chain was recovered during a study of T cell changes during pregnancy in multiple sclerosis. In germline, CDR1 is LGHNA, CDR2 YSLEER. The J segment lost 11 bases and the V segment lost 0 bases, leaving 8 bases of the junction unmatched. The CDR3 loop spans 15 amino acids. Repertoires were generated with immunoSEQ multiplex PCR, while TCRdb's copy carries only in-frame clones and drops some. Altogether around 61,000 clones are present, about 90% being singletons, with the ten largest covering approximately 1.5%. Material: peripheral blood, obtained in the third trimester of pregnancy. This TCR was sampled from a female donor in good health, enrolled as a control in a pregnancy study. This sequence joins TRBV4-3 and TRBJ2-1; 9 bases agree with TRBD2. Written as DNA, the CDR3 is TGCGCCAGCAGCCAAGATCAGGGGCTAGCGGGGCAGCAGTTCTTC. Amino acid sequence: CASSQDQGLAGQQFF.